This T cell receptor beta chain was identified during a study of OX40 agonist ivuxolimab in advanced cancers. The data were produced by immunoSEQ multiplex PCR, yet TCRdb's version contains in-frame clones alone and is incomplete. The sample holds more than 75,000 clones, about 88% seen once. The sampling schedule covered blood at baseline, cycle 4 day 1, and cycle 7 day 1. The sequenced sample was CD4+ or CD8+ T cells sorted from blood, obtained in a trial of the OX40 agonist ivuxolimab. The receptor comes from an adult with an advanced solid tumor such as melanoma, head and neck, liver or kidney cancer.

The CDR3 DNA reads as TGTGCCAGCAGTTTAATGATGCAGGCTGCAACTAATGAAAAACTGTTTTTT. Translation gives CASSLMMQAATNEKLFF. The rearrangement links TRBV28 to TRBJ1-4; D not certain. CDR3 size: 17 residues. Germline-derived CDR1 and CDR2 are MDHEN and SYDVKM. Trimming stripped 2 bases from V and 0 bases from J, with 13 bases between.